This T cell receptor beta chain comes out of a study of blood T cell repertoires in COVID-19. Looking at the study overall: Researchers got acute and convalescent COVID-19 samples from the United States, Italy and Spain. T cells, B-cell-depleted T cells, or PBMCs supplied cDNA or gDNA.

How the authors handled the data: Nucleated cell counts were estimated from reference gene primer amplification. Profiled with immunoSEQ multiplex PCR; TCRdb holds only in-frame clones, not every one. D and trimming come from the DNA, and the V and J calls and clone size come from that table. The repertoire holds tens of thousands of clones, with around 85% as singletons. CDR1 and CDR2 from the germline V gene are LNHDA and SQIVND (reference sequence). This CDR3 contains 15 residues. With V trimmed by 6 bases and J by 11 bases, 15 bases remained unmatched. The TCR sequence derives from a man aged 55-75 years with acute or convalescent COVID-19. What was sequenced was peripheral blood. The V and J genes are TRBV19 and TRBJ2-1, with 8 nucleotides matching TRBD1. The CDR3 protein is CASRGRADRATKQFF. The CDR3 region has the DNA TGTGCCAGTAGGGGGCGTGCGGACAGGGCCACGAAGCAGTTCTTC.